The 30 T cell receptor beta chains reported below all come from one sample, sequenced in a study of OX40 agonist ivuxolimab in advanced cancers. TCRdb's copy holds only in-frame clones and misses some; the assay was immunoSEQ multiplex PCR. The data contain about 50,000 clones, around nine tenths of them singletons. The sequenced sample was CD4+ or CD8+ T cells sorted from blood, obtained in a trial of the OX40 agonist ivuxolimab. The receptor set was obtained from an adult with an advanced solid tumor such as melanoma, head and neck, liver or kidney cancer.

The rearrangement links TRBV4-2 to TRBJ2-1, with TRBD2 matching 10 bases. This CDR3 comprises 15 residues. The V gene end was trimmed by 5 bases and the J gene end by 7 bases; junction bases not matched to a gene: 8. The germline CDR1 and CDR2 sequences are LGHNA and YNFKEQ. The CDR3 loop reads CASSEREGLLNEQFF. CDR3 nucleotide sequence: TGTGCCAGCAGCGAGCGGGAGGGCCTCCTTAATGAGCAGTTCTTC.

This chain joins TRBV18 and TRBJ1-4; the match to TRBD1 covers 8 bases. Germline values: CDR1 KGHSH, CDR2 LQKENI. After removal of 5 bases from V and 5 bases from J, the junction contained 4 bases not matched to a gene. There are 14 residues in the CDR3. The CDR3 sequence is CASSSGGGNEKLFF. DNA for the CDR3: TGTGCCAGCTCATCAGGGGGCGGAAATGAAAAACTGTTTTTT.

This rearrangement joins TRBV5-1 to TRBJ2-1, with 12 bases that match TRBD2. The CDR3 totals 15 residues. CDR1 SGHRS and CDR2 YFSETQ come from the germline V gene. V gave up 2 bases and J gave up 6 bases; unmatched junction bases: 3. The CDR3 DNA follows: TGCGCCAGCAGCTTCCCTAGCGGGAGGGCCAATGAGCAGTTCTTC. Residues: CASSFPSGRANEQFF.

V gene TRBV18 combines with J gene TRBJ1-1, with TRBD1 matching over 9 bases. The CDR3 contains 14 residues. With V trimmed by 5 bases and J by 7 bases, 8 bases remained unmatched. Germline V lookup: CDR1 KGHSH, CDR2 LQKENI. CDR3 sequence (DNA): TGTGCCAGCTCATCCCCCGGGACAGGGTATGAAGCTTTCTTT. It translates to CASSSPGTGYEAFF.

The CDR3 spells CASSSGQVGPYGYTF. CDR3 nucleotide sequence: TGTGCCAGTAGTTCAGGACAGGTCGGCCCCTACGGCTACACCTTC. The chain is built from TRBV19 and TRBJ1-2, with TRBD1 matching 7 bases. V dropped 5 bases and J dropped 8; count of bases not matched to a gene: 14. The CDR3 runs to 15 residues. CDR1 is LNHDA, CDR2 SQIVND, per germline (reference sequence).

This clone turned up a few times. The rearrangement uses TRBV7-6 and TRBJ2-2; 7 positions agree with TRBD1. V shed 5 bases and J 6 bases; nucleotides not matched to a gene: 3. Germline CDR1 is SGHVS and CDR2 is FNYEAQ. This CDR3 is 13 amino acids long. The CDR3: CASSTQGAGELFF. Here the CDR3 DNA reads TGTGCCAGCAGCACGCAGGGGGCCGGGGAGCTGTTTTTT.

J is TRBJ1-2 and V is TRBV7-2; 7 positions agree with TRBD1. The CDR3 contains 13 residues. V dropped 5 bases and J dropped 4; count of bases not matched to a gene: 4. Germline V CDR1 and CDR2: SGHTA, FQGNSA. In nucleotides, the CDR3 is TGTGCCAGCAGCCGACAGGGAACCTATGGCTACACCTTC. It yields the protein CASSRQGTYGYTF.

The chain uses TRBV7-3 and TRBJ2-2; no clear D. The germline V gene encodes CDR1 SGHTA and CDR2 FQGTGA. There are 15 residues in the CDR3. Trimming removed 4 bases at V and 4 bases at J, with 13 bases between. CDR3 protein: CASSSISVGTGELFF. CDR3 coding DNA: TGTGCCAGCAGCTCAATAAGCGTGGGCACCGGGGAGCTGTTTTTT. Combining the CDR3 with reference TRBV7-3 and TRBJ2-2 gives the whole variable domain GAGVSQTPSNKVTEKGKYVELRCDPISGHTALYWYRQSLGQGPEFLIYFQGTGAADDSGLPNDRFFAVRPEGSVSTLKIQRTERGDSAVYLCASSSISVGTGELFFGEGSRLTVL.

The genes are TRBV4-1 and TRBJ2-1, with D possibly being TRBD2 (5 bases). The CDR3 is 16 residues long. CDR1 and CDR2 from the germline V gene are MGHRA and YSYEKL. V lost 1 base, J lost 3 bases, and 13 bases lay in between. This chain's CDR3 is CASSQGPGVGYNEQFF. CDR3 sequence (DNA): TGCGCCAGCAGCCAAGGGCCCGGGGTGGGCTACAATGAGCAGTTCTTC.

The chain employs TRBV30 and TRBJ2-5, with D hard to call. The V and J ends lost 4 bases and 7 bases respectively, with 13 bases between them. This CDR3 is 12 amino acids long. Germline CDR1 is GTSNPN and CDR2 is SVGIG (reference sequence). CDR3 bases: TGTGCCTGGACGTACCCGCCGGGGACCCAGTACTTC. This codes for CAWTYPPGTQYF.

This chain joins TRBV4-1 and TRBJ2-5; D uncertain. Germline assignment: CDR1 MGHRA and CDR2 YSYEKL. V shed 2 bases and J shed 5 bases, with 9 bases lying between them. This CDR3 contains 13 residues. CDR3 loop: CASSQTLLETQYF. The CDR3 bases are TGCGCCAGCAGCCAAACCCTTCTGGAGACCCAGTACTTC.

This rearrangement joins TRBV19 to TRBJ1-5, with 9 bases that match TRBD1. The CDR3 has 13 amino acids. Germline assignment: CDR1 LNHDA and CDR2 SQIVND (reference sequence). With 5 bases clipped from V and 8 bases from J, the junction kept 4 bases outside the gene matches. The chain's CDR3 is CASSDTGGKPQHF. The CDR3 DNA is TGTGCCAGTAGTGATACAGGGGGCAAGCCCCAGCATTTT. Supplemented by reference TRBV19 and TRBJ1-5, the full variable domain reads DGGITQSPKYLFRKEGQNVTLSCEQNLNHDAMYWYRQDPGQGLRLIYYSQIVNDFQKGDIAEGYSVSREKKESFPLTVTSAQKNPTAFYLCASSDTGGKPQHFGDGTRLSIL.

The V and J genes are TRBV29-1 and TRBJ2-4, with a weak D call TRBD2 (6 bases). Trimming stripped 2 bases from V and 6 bases from J, with 17 bases between. The CDR3 consists of 15 residues. The germline V gene encodes CDR1 SQVTM and CDR2 ANQGSEA. CDR3 in DNA: TGCAGCGTTGAAAGGGGACTGGGCTTGGGAAACATTCAGTACTTC. Amino acids: CSVERGLGLGNIQYF.

J is TRBJ1-4 and V is TRBV28; 7 positions match TRBD1. The CDR3 extends over 15 amino acids. Germline trimming cut 10 bases from V and 10 bases from J; bases unmatched to any gene: 18. Germline values: CDR1 MDHEN, CDR2 SYDVKM. CDR3: CATSSSTGPWGKLFF. CDR3 DNA sequence: TGTGCCACCTCCTCATCGACAGGGCCCTGGGGAAAACTGTTTTTT.

In its sample, this clone was seen a few times. The chain couples TRBV19 to TRBJ2-7; 9 bases fit TRBD1. Per the germline V gene, CDR1 is LNHDA and CDR2 is SQIVND (reference sequence). The ends lost 2 bases at V and 3 bases at J; junction bases unmatched: 8. CDR3 length equals 16 residues. The CDR3 loop reads CASSIFLPGQGYEQYF. CDR3 coding DNA: TGTGCCAGTAGTATATTTCTTCCGGGACAGGGCTACGAGCAGTACTTC.

V usage is TRBV14 and J usage is TRBJ2-5; the D gene is possibly TRBD1 (6 bases). Germline V gives CDR1 SGHDN, CDR2 FVKESK. V was cut by 1 base and J by 4 bases, with 10 bases left in between. This CDR3 comprises 14 residues. The CDR3 is CASSQVWGPETQYF. The CDR3, as DNA: TGTGCCAGCAGCCAAGTCTGGGGGCCAGAGACCCAGTACTTC. The whole variable domain, filled in from reference TRBV14 and TRBJ2-5, reads EAGVTQFPSHSVIEKGQTVTLRCDPISGHDNLYWYRRVMGKEIKFLLHFVKESKQDESGMPNNRFLAERTGGTYSTLKVQPAELEDSGVYFCASSQVWGPETQYFGPGTRLLVL.

The chain is built from TRBV5-5 and TRBJ1-1; TRBD1 agrees at 11 bases. Germline assignment: CDR1 SGHKS and CDR2 YYEKEE (reference sequence). The V and J ends lost 1 base and 7 bases, in that order; junction bases with no gene match: 3. The CDR3 loop spans 14 amino acids. The CDR3 spells CASSLKDRGREAFF. DNA for the CDR3: TGTGCCAGCAGCTTGAAGGACAGGGGGCGTGAAGCTTTCTTT.

This sequence joins TRBV5-1 and TRBJ2-1, with TRBD2 identical over 12 bases. The CDR3 is 15 residues long. Germline assignment: CDR1 SGHRS and CDR2 YFSETQ. With V trimmed by 4 bases and J by 7 bases, 6 bases remained unmatched. DNA of the CDR3: TGCGCCAGCAGCCCGATCCTAGCGGGAGGGAATGAGCAGTTCTTC. It encodes CASSPILAGGNEQFF.

This rearrangement joins TRBV30 to TRBJ1-1; no firm D call. Trimming took off 5 bases at V and 7 bases at J, with 20 bases between the two ends. From germline, CDR1 is GTSNPN and CDR2 SVGIG (reference sequence). This CDR3 contains 14 residues. CDR3 protein: CAWGPLLRPHEAFF. The DNA of the CDR3 is TGTGCCTGGGGACCTCTTTTACGCCCTCATGAAGCTTTCTTT.

The rearrangement joins TRBV6-6 to TRBJ1-1; the match to TRBD1 covers 7 bases. Germline CDR1 and CDR2: MNHNY and SVGAGI (reference sequence). After removal of 2 bases from V and 0 bases from J, the junction contained 3 bases not matched to a gene. This CDR3 has 15 residues. The CDR3 sequence: CASSYGGQMNTEAFF. The CDR3 DNA reads as TGTGCCAGCAGTTACGGGGGACAGATGAACACTGAAGCTTTCTTT.

This chain links TRBV2 with TRBJ2-2, with 8 positions matching TRBD1. There are 15 residues in the CDR3. Germline lookup yields CDR1 SNHLY and CDR2 FYNNEI. The trim removed 6 bases at V and 4 bases at J, leaving 7 bases unmatched. CDR3 residues: CASSDRTGSTGELFF. CDR3 DNA: TGTGCCAGCAGCGATCGGACAGGGTCCACCGGGGAGCTGTTTTTT.

This sequence joins TRBV6-1 and TRBJ2-3; 12 bases line up with TRBD2. V lost 3 bases and J lost 2; bases outside the gene matches: 9. Germline CDR1 reads MNHNS; CDR2 reads SASEGT. The CDR3 consists of 18 residues. CDR3 sequence: CASSDQPSGGATTDTQYF. DNA of the CDR3: TGTGCCAGCAGTGATCAGCCTAGCGGGGGGGCAACCACAGATACGCAGTATTTT.

This clone was seen once. The chain has TRBV9 and TRBJ1-2, with D uncertain. CDR3 length: 15 amino acids. Trimming stripped 0 bases from V and 2 bases from J, with 11 bases between. Per the germline V gene, CDR1 is SGDLS and CDR2 is YYNGEE. Here the CDR3 reads CASSVAPAWNYGYTF. CDR3 DNA sequence: TGTGCCAGCAGCGTAGCCCCGGCCTGGAACTATGGCTACACCTTC.

This clone has just a few counts. CDR3 DNA: TGTGCCATTCATAGCGGGGGCGGAGAGACCCAGTACTTC. Translating gives CAIHSGGGETQYF. The chain combines TRBV10-3 with TRBJ2-5; 9 bases match TRBD2. Germline V gives CDR1 ENHRY, CDR2 SYGVKD. The CDR3 has 13 amino acids. After removal of 9 bases from V and 4 bases from J, the junction contained 6 bases not matched to a gene.

In nucleotides, the CDR3 is TGTGCCAGCAGCTTCGGGGGACAGGGGGCAGGCAAACTGTTTTTT. Residues: CASSFGGQGAGKLFF. The genes are TRBV5-6 and TRBJ1-4; TRBD1 aligns across 12 bases. V lost 2 bases and J lost 11; bases outside the gene matches: 7. The length of the CDR3 is 15 residues. CDR1 and CDR2 from the germline V gene are SGHDT and YYEEEE.

The V call is TRBV18, the J call TRBJ2-1; D may be TRBD1 (6 bases). Trimming removed 0 bases at V and 5 bases at J, with 23 bases between. Germline V gene data show CDR1 as KGHSH and CDR2 as LQKENI. The CDR3 sequence is 19 residues long. The chain's CDR3 is CASSPPGRNRARGDNEQFF. The CDR3 region has the DNA TGTGCCAGCTCACCACCAGGCCGGAACAGGGCTAGGGGTGACAATGAGCAGTTCTTC.

V and J are TRBV7-2 and TRBJ2-7; 16 bases map to TRBD2. The length of the CDR3 is 16 residues. After removal of 5 bases from V and 2 bases from J, the junction contained 3 bases not matched to a gene. Germline V gene lookup returns CDR1 SGHTA and CDR2 FQGNSA. The CDR3 coding sequence is TGTGCCAGCAGCCGCGGGACTAGCGGGAGGGCCTACGAGCAGTACTTC. Translated: CASSRGTSGRAYEQYF.

The chain recombines TRBV19 with TRBJ2-7; 9 positions match TRBD2. The V gene's germline CDR1 is LNHDA and CDR2 SQIVND (reference sequence). Trimming cost V 4 bases and J 6 bases; bases outside gene matches: 4. This CDR3 has 13 amino acids. CDR3 coding DNA: TGTGCCAGTAGTAATAGCGGGAGAACCGAGCAGTACTTC. The encoded protein is CASSNSGRTEQYF.

This rearrangement joins TRBV12-5 to TRBJ1-2, with D tentatively TRBD1 (6 bases). The V gene's germline CDR1 is LGHNT and CDR2 FRNRAP. Trimming removed 0 bases at V and 4 bases at J, with 18 bases between. This CDR3 comprises 17 residues. The CDR3 sequence: CASGLVTGTYIVYGYTF. DNA of the CDR3: TGTGCTAGTGGTTTGGTAACAGGGACCTACATCGTCTATGGCTACACCTTC.

The chain recombines TRBV19 with TRBJ2-5; TRBD2 aligns across 9 bases. From germline, CDR1 is LNHDA and CDR2 SQIVND (reference sequence). With V trimmed by 3 bases and J by 5 bases, 1 base remained unmatched. CDR3 size: 13 residues. The CDR3 spells CASSIGLAETQYF. The CDR3 DNA follows: TGTGCCAGTAGTATTGGACTAGCGGAGACCCAGTACTTC.